The rows below give T cell receptor beta chains drawn from one sample of a study of naive and memory T cell subsets. Each CDR3 protein is one row after TCRdb ran MiXCR on the UMI-ligation and nested PCR reads. In the table there are 29,000 or so distinct CDR3 sequences, around 11% of which are singletons. The material sequenced was effector memory CD4+ T cells from blood. All receptors come from a human donor in good health. Each CDR3 is given with its conserved first and last residue. D genes are given only for firm matches. The size field is filled for only some rows; it gives once, few, many or a size class.

D | J | V | size | CDR3 | DNA
TRBD1 | TRBJ2-4 | TRBV30 | few | CASGDRRTDIQYF | TGTGCCTCGGGGGACAGGAGAACGGACATTCAGTACTTC
- | TRBJ1-2 | TRBV19 | - | CASSFSKGLGYTF | TGTGCCAGTAGTTTTTCGAAGGGGCTGGGCTACACCTTC
- | TRBJ1-6 | TRBV2 | many | CASRTPQSPLHF | TGTGCCAGCCGGACCCCACAATCACCCCTCCACTTT
- | TRBJ2-2 | TRBV6-6 | many | CASTHSTGELFF | TGTGCCAGCACGCACAGCACCGGGGAGCTGTTTTTT
- | TRBJ2-4 | TRBV19 | many | CASSISLDPPYQYF | TGTGCCAGTAGTATTTCATTGGACCCCCCGTATCAGTACTTC
- | TRBJ2-1 | TRBV20-1 | few | CSALHRGSNYNEQFF | TGCAGTGCTCTACATAGGGGGTCTAACTACAATGAGCAGTTCTTC
- | TRBJ2-2 | TRBV7-2 | - | CASSLAQPGNTGELFF | TGTGCCAGCAGCTTAGCCCAGCCGGGGAACACCGGGGAGCTGTTTTTT
- | TRBJ2-2 | TRBV18 | - | CASSPTRRRTPGELFF | TGTGCCAGCTCACCTACTCGTCGGCGGACGCCCGGGGAGCTGTTTTTT
- | TRBJ2-3 | TRBV10-3 | many | CAISEMRADTQYF | TGTGCCATCAGTGAGATGAGGGCAGATACGCAGTATTTT
- | TRBJ2-5 | TRBV15 | few | CATSREQGKETQYF | TGTGCCACCAGCAGGGAACAGGGAAAAGAGACCCAGTACTTC
- | TRBJ1-2 | TRBV20-1 | few | CSAPRRTANYGYTF | TGCAGTGCCCCTCGCCGGACAGCAAACTATGGCTACACCTTC
- | TRBJ2-7 | TRBV28 | - | CASSLGTGQYF | TGTGCCAGCAGTTTAGGGACGGGTCAGTACTTC
- | TRBJ1-1 | TRBV2 | - | CASSEEDLPYRAFF | TGTGCCAGCAGTGAAGAGGACCTCCCTTACCGGGCTTTCTTT
- | TRBJ1-1 | TRBV7-9 | - | CASSPARGQLNTEAFF | TGTGCCAGCAGCCCTGCACGAGGGCAGCTGAACACTGAAGCTTTCTTT
- | TRBJ1-2 | TRBV27 | few | CASSTVTGGYTF | TGTGCCAGCAGCACAGTCACGGGTGGCTACACCTTC
TRBD2 | TRBJ2-1 | TRBV6-2/TRBV6-3 | many | CASSVRGAGRDEQFF | TGTGCCAGCAGTGTCAGAGGGGCAGGGAGGGATGAGCAGTTCTTC
- | TRBJ2-2 | TRBV11-1 | - | CASSLGSQFTGELFF | TGTGCCAGCAGCTTAGGAAGTCAATTCACCGGGGAGCTGTTTTTT
- | TRBJ2-4 | TRBV7-2 | - | CASSLVGGQNIQYF | TGTGCCAGCAGCTTAGTGGGGGGCCAAAACATTCAGTACTTC
- | TRBJ2-2 | TRBV5-4 | few | CASSLGGKDAGELFF | TGTGCCAGCAGCTTGGGAGGGAAGGACGCCGGGGAGCTGTTTTTT
- | TRBJ2-5 | TRBV3-1 | - | CASSQDTPSRETQYF | TGTGCCAGCAGCCAAGATACCCCCAGTAGAGAGACCCAGTACTTC
TRBD2 | TRBJ2-3 | TRBV30 | few | CAWTNLAAVTDTQYF | TGTGCCTGGACCAATCTAGCGGCGGTCACAGATACGCAGTATTTT
- | TRBJ2-5 | TRBV5-1 | - | CASSPLSTSGKETQYF | TGCGCCAGCAGCCCCTTATCGACGTCCGGAAAAGAGACCCAGTACTTC
TRBD2 | TRBJ2-3 | TRBV20-1 | many | CSARLAGVRTDTQYF | TGCAGTGCTAGACTAGCGGGGGTCCGAACCGATACGCAGTATTTT
- | TRBJ1-2 | TRBV27 | - | CASSYAQGRGYTF | TGTGCCAGCAGTTATGCACAGGGTCGGGGCTACACCTTC
TRBD1 | TRBJ1-6 | TRBV12-3/TRBV12-4 | few | CASSSGEGQGSPLHF | TGTGCCAGCAGTTCCGGGGAGGGACAGGGGTCACCCCTCCACTTT
- | TRBJ2-7 | TRBV4-3 | few | CASSQEHPGIEQYF | TGCGCCAGCAGCCAAGAACATCCGGGGATCGAGCAGTACTTC
- | TRBJ2-7 | TRBV18 | many | CASSQLQGGRQSEQYF | TGTGCCAGCTCACAACTTCAGGGGGGCCGGCAGTCGGAGCAGTACTTC
- | TRBJ1-6 | TRBV5-1 | - | CASSLEGSGNSPLHF | TGCGCCAGCAGCTTGGAAGGGTCAGGGAATTCACCCCTCCACTTT
TRBD2 | TRBJ2-2 | TRBV20-1 | many | CSAQLAGRVGELFF | TGCAGTGCGCAACTAGCGGGGAGGGTCGGGGAGCTGTTTTTT
TRBD2 | TRBJ2-2 | TRBV5-4 | many | CASSSGTRGTGELFF | TGTGCCAGCAGCTCCGGGACTAGGGGTACCGGGGAGCTGTTTTTT
- | TRBJ2-3 | TRBV7-9 | few | CASSLEVAGEGTQYF | TGTGCCAGCAGCTTAGAAGTGGCAGGGGAGGGTACGCAGTATTTT
- | TRBJ2-7 | TRBV20-1 | - | CSAREVRGAYEQYF | TGCAGTGCTAGAGAGGTGAGAGGAGCCTACGAGCAGTACTTC
TRBD1 | TRBJ1-6 | TRBV20-1 | - | CSARGKEGGQLHYNSPLHF | TGCAGTGCTAGAGGAAAGGAGGGGGGACAGCTCCACTATAATTCACCCCTCCACTTT
TRBD1 | TRBJ2-7 | TRBV20-1 | - | CSAQDREASYEQYF | TGCAGTGCCCAGGACAGGGAGGCCTCCTACGAGCAGTACTTC
TRBD2 | TRBJ2-1 | TRBV7-3 | - | CASSQGSGRYNEQFF | TGTGCCAGCAGCCAAGGAAGCGGGAGGTACAATGAGCAGTTCTTC
- | TRBJ2-7 | TRBV6-5 | - | CASNNPVPPYEQYF | TGTGCCAGCAACAACCCGGTCCCTCCCTACGAGCAGTACTTC
- | TRBJ1-2 | TRBV20-1 | many | CSARVLSNYGYTF | TGCAGTGCTAGAGTCCTGTCTAACTATGGCTACACCTTC
- | TRBJ1-5 | TRBV7-2 | few | CASSLGGSGRQPQHF | TGTGCCAGCAGCTTAGGGGGGTCCGGGCGACAGCCCCAGCATTTT
- | TRBJ2-6 | TRBV5-1 | - | CASSRDVSGANVLTF | TGCGCCAGCAGCCGGGACGTCTCTGGGGCCAACGTCCTGACTTTC
TRBD1 | TRBJ1-2 | TRBV12-3/TRBV12-4 | - | CASGPGQGYGYTF | TGTGCCAGCGGCCCGGGACAGGGTTACGGCTACACCTTC
TRBD1 | TRBJ1-1 | TRBV28 | many | CASSLNTGGYREAFF | TGTGCCAGCAGCCTGAACACAGGGGGCTATCGGGAAGCTTTCTTT
- | TRBJ2-5 | TRBV6-1 | few | CASRFNHDSEETQYF | TGTGCCAGCAGATTTAATCACGACTCGGAAGAGACCCAGTACTTC
TRBD2 | TRBJ2-7 | TRBV7-2 | - | CASSGSGRAWEQYF | TGTGCCAGCAGCGGTAGCGGGAGGGCGTGGGAGCAGTACTTC
TRBD1 | TRBJ2-2 | TRBV20-1 | few | CSATGQGADTGELFF | TGCAGTGCTACGGGACAGGGGGCAGACACCGGGGAGCTGTTTTTT
TRBD2 | TRBJ2-7 | TRBV29-1 | many | CSVDAGGTYEQYF | TGCAGCGTTGATGCCGGGGGGACCTACGAGCAGTACTTC
- | TRBJ2-7 | TRBV23-1 | many | CASSRRGRSDYSYEQYF | TGCGCCAGCAGTCGCCGGGGGCGGTCCGATTATTCCTACGAGCAGTACTTC
- | TRBJ2-1 | TRBV6-2/TRBV6-3 | many | CASSGGSKAEQFF | TGTGCCAGCAGTGGGGGGAGTAAGGCTGAGCAGTTCTTC
TRBD1 | TRBJ1-1 | TRBV12-3/TRBV12-4 | - | CASSLVGQGGSEAFF | TGTGCCAGCAGTTTAGTGGGACAGGGTGGCTCTGAAGCTTTCTTT
- | TRBJ2-7 | TRBV3-1 | many | CASSQEGTASEQYF | TGTGCCAGCAGCCAAGAGGGCACAGCGAGCGAGCAGTACTTC
- | TRBJ1-2 | TRBV6-1 | many | CASTAERGSYGYTF | TGTGCCAGCACCGCGGAACGGGGGTCCTATGGCTACACCTTC
TRBD1 | TRBJ2-7 | TRBV3-1 | - | CASSPPGTGAAREQYF | TGTGCCAGCAGCCCCCCCGGGACAGGGGCCGCGAGGGAGCAGTACTTC
TRBD1 | TRBJ2-3 | TRBV2 | once | CASRTGTGGTDTQYF | TGTGCCAGCAGAACCGGGACAGGGGGCACAGATACGCAGTATTTT
- | TRBJ1-5 | TRBV20-1 | medium-sized | CSATPQAGGDQPQHF | TGCAGTGCTACTCCCCAGGCCGGTGGAGATCAGCCCCAGCATTTT
TRBD2 | TRBJ2-3 | TRBV7-9 | many | CASSGRVAGTTTDTQYF | TGTGCCAGCAGCGGCAGGGTAGCGGGGACTACCACAGATACGCAGTATTTT